Listed below are T cell receptor beta chains from one sample, sequenced in a study of CD8 T cells in Susac syndrome. TCRdb fed the immunoSEQ multiplex PCR reads into MiXCR, producing one record per CDR3 protein. The data hold around 170,000 distinct CDR3 sequences, with 95% observed a single time. Sequenced input: CD8+ T cells from PBMCs. These receptors all come from a human donor with Susac syndrome. Both conserved end residues are part of each CDR3. The D gene is left open where the match is weak. Clone size is given for some rows only: seen once, a few or many times, or a class if the clone is expanded.

>TRBJ1-3|.|.|TRBV30
TGTGCCTGGAGTTTTAGGCAGAGCTCTGGAAACACCATATATTTT
CAWSFRQSSGNTIYF
>TRBJ2-1|TRBD2|.|TRBV6-4
TGTGCCAGCAGTTTAATAGCGGGATCTGCCCATGAGCAGTTCTTC
CASSLIAGSAHEQFF
>TRBJ2-1|TRBD1|.|TRBV24-1
TGTGCCACCAGTGATTTTGGGACAGGGGATGAGCAGTTCTTC
CATSDFGTGDEQFF
>TRBJ1-1|TRBD1|once|TRBV5-4
TGTGCCAGCAGCTTGGGAATACAGGGGACCCCTGAAGCTTTCTTT
CASSLGIQGTPEAFF
>TRBJ2-7|.|.|TRBV6-2/TRBV6-3
TGTGCCAGCAGTTCCCTAGGGCTGAGGCTTCGAGAGCAGTACTTC
CASSSLGLRLREQYF
>TRBJ1-2|TRBD1|.|TRBV20-1
TGCAGTGCTAGAGAGGACAGGGGAAACTATGGCTACACCTTC
CSAREDRGNYGYTF
>TRBJ2-7|TRBD1|.|TRBV29-1
TGCAGCGTTGAACGTTTGCGACAGGGTGCCTACGAGCAGTACTTC
CSVERLRQGAYEQYF
>TRBJ2-7|.|once|TRBV27
TGTGCCAGCAAGTTTGGGTACGAGCAGTACTTC
CASKFGYEQYF
>TRBJ2-7|TRBD1|.|TRBV12-3/TRBV12-4
TGTGCCAGCAGATCCAGTGGACAGGGTCTAGAAGAGCAGTACTTC
CASRSSGQGLEEQYF
>TRBJ2-2|TRBD2|.|TRBV6-5
TGTGCCAGCATGGGGGGAGCGGGACCCGGGGAGCTGTTTTTT
CASMGGAGPGELFF
>TRBJ1-5|.|.|TRBV7-2
TGTGCCAGCAGTTTTAACGAACGGAGCAATCAGCCCCAGCATTTT
CASSFNERSNQPQHF
>TRBJ2-1|.|.|TRBV7-8
TGTGCCAGCAGCTTAGTGATGTACAATGAGCAGTTCTTC
CASSLVMYNEQFF
>TRBJ2-2|TRBD2|.|TRBV3-1
TGTGCCAGCAGCCAAGGAGGACTAGCGGGGACCTCTGGAGGCACCGGGGAGCTGTTTTTT
CASSQGGLAGTSGGTGELFF
>TRBJ1-2|.|once|TRBV10-3
TGTGCCATCAGTGAGTCGGAACAGTACTATGGCTACACCTTC
CAISESEQYYGYTF
>TRBJ2-7|TRBD2|.|TRBV2
TGTGCCAGCAGCCCAGGGACTAGCGAAAGATACGAGCAGTACTTC
CASSPGTSERYEQYF
>TRBJ2-7|TRBD1|.|TRBV5-1
TGCGCCAGCAGCTCGGACCGGGACAGGGGATCCGAGCAGTACTTC
CASSSDRDRGSEQYF
>TRBJ2-5|.|few|TRBV11-2
TGTGCCAGCAGCTCGGCAGGAGAGACCCAGTACTTC
CASSSAGETQYF
>TRBJ2-7|.|.|TRBV20-1
TGCAGTGCTAGTCCAGTCATCCTAGCGCCCACTCAGTACTTC
CSASPVILAPTQYF
>TRBJ1-5|.|.|TRBV19
TGTGCCAGCCACCGGGACAGCAATCAGCCCCAGCATTTT
CASHRDSNQPQHF
>TRBJ2-3|.|.|TRBV6-6
TGTGCCAGCAGTTACTCTTTCAGGGGTAACACAGATACGCAGTATTTT
CASSYSFRGNTDTQYF
>TRBJ1-3|TRBD1|.|TRBV6-5
TGTGCCAGCAGGGGACAGGGAGGAAACACCATATATTTT
CASRGQGGNTIYF
>TRBJ1-1|.|.|TRBV29-1
TGCAGCGTAGAAAACAGGTTGAACACTGAAGCTTTCTTT
CSVENRLNTEAFF
>TRBJ2-3|TRBD1|.|TRBV30
TGTGCCTGGAGTGCCGGGACAGCTAGCACAGATACGCAGTATTTT
CAWSAGTASTDTQYF
>TRBJ1-2|TRBD1|once|TRBV9
TGTGCCAGCTCGCCCGGGACAGGGGCTACCTATGGCTACACCTTC
CASSPGTGATYGYTF
>TRBJ1-2|.|.|TRBV20-1
TGCAGTGCTAGGCCCAGGGAAGTCGTCGCTCTCTATGGCTACACCTTC
CSARPREVVALYGYTF
>TRBJ1-5|TRBD1|.|TRBV19
TGTGCCAGTAGTATCCCTGGACAGGTTCGCAATCAGCCCCAGCATTTT
CASSIPGQVRNQPQHF
>TRBJ2-1|TRBD1|.|TRBV27
TGTGCCAGCAGTCCCTACGGACAGGGGAACAATGAGCAGTTCTTC
CASSPYGQGNNEQFF